This T cell receptor (beta chain) is from a study of cytomegalovirus exposure and HLA in healthy donors. Notes on the study in general: Certain sequence variants were highly shared and formed a cluster, and this cluster was likely a sequencing artifact. Usually a TCR sequence was rare, but some public TCRs were found in many donors.

The CDR3 loop spans 14 amino acids. Germline-derived CDR1 and CDR2 are SGHAT and FQNNGV. Trimming left V 2 bases short and J 4 bases short, with 10 bases between. A note on this clone: As yet, its antigen is unknown.

The PCR made use of 60 Vbeta and 13 Jbeta primers. Clones were sequenced by immunoSEQ multiplex PCR, and TCRdb holds only the in-frame ones, with some missing. The table shows some 180,000 clones, with approximately 80% occurring only once. The chain is built from TRBV11-2 and TRBJ2-3; D is undetermined. This TCR was sampled from a woman aged 25-40 years in good health and CMV-seropositive. Material: PBMCs. The CDR3 loop reads CASSLQLQSDTQYF. As DNA, the CDR3 is TGTGCCAGCAGCTTACAACTACAATCAGATACGCAGTATTTT.